Below, one T cell receptor (beta chain) is given with its context. This specimen belongs to a study of cytomegalovirus exposure and HLA in healthy donors. Germline lookup yields CDR1 SEHNR and CDR2 FQNEAQ (reference sequence). The CDR3 is 13 residues long. PCR amplification relied on 60 Vbeta primers (plus 13 Jbeta primers). Some clones are missing from TCRdb's copy, which holds only in-frame ones; the method was immunoSEQ multiplex PCR. Of 250,000 or so clones in the sample, more than 75% were seen once. Sequencing was carried out using PBMCs. The receptor's source is a human donor in good health. The chain recombines TRBV7-9 with TRBJ1-2; TRBD1 matches at 12 bases. Here the CDR3 reads CSIPGQGARGYTF. CDR3 sequence (DNA): TGTTCCATCCCGGGACAGGGGGCGCGGGGCTACACCTTC.